This entry concerns a single TCR beta chain. Its antigen is as yet unknown. The CDR3 sequence is 12 residues long. V was shortened by 0 bases and J by 6 bases, with 4 bases between the two germline ends. Germline V gene lookup returns CDR1 SGHDT and CDR2 YYEEEE. The sample belongs to a study of cytomegalovirus exposure and HLA in healthy donors. Study-wide findings and caveats: Available immune exposure information covered CMV serostatus only. Association of a missense DCLRE1C variant with TCR beta V- and J-gene trimming was reported in a later analysis. Equally common other TCR beta chains were less clonally expanded than HLA-associated ones, a later analysis found. In most subjects, TCR beta sequences reportedly gave accurate predictions of HLA-A and HLA-B alleles.

Use of 60 Vbeta and 13 Jbeta primers characterized the PCR. Method: immunoSEQ multiplex PCR; TCRdb's copy keeps in-frame clones and lacks some. The sample lists roughly 190,000 clones, over 75% occurring once. This clonotype originated in a woman in her forties or fifties in good health and CMV-seropositive. Sequenced: PBMCs. This chain links TRBV5-6 with TRBJ1-3; D is unclear. This chain's CDR3 is CASSLAQNTIYF. The CDR3 DNA sequence: TGTGCCAGCAGCTTGGCCCAAAACACCATATATTTT.